A selection of T cell receptor beta chains follows, all from one sample in a study of blood T cell repertoires in COVID-19. Assay: immunoSEQ multiplex PCR; the TCRdb copy retains only in-frame clones and omits some. Among about 200,000 clones listed, 65% to 90% were seen once. What was sequenced was peripheral blood. The receptors stem from a woman aged 70 to 79 with COVID-19, enrolled during active disease. Both conserved end residues are part of each CDR3. Fields, in order: clone size, V gene, D gene, J gene, CDR3 protein, CDR3 DNA. D genes are given only for firm matches. For some rows the clone size is stated as once, few or many, or as a class when expanded; others skip it.

clone size: few; V gene: TRBV5-1; D gene: -; J gene: TRBJ1-1; CDR3 protein: CASSLGRQPNTEAFF; CDR3 DNA: TGCGCCAGCAGCTTGGGGCGGCAGCCGAACACTGAAGCTTTCTTT
clone size: -; V gene: TRBV5-1; D gene: TRBD1; J gene: TRBJ1-4; CDR3 protein: CASSTGQGNEKLFF; CDR3 DNA: TGCGCCAGCAGCACAGGACAGGGCAATGAAAAACTGTTTTTT
clone size: -; V gene: TRBV7-2; D gene: -; J gene: TRBJ1-4; CDR3 protein: CASSLDSRDNEKLFF; CDR3 DNA: TGTGCCAGCAGCTTAGATTCCAGGGATAATGAAAAACTGTTTTTT
clone size: -; V gene: TRBV19; D gene: TRBD1; J gene: TRBJ2-2; CDR3 protein: CASRRDRGPMELFF; CDR3 DNA: TGTGCCAGTAGACGGGACAGGGGCCCGATGGAGCTGTTTTTT
clone size: few; V gene: TRBV2; D gene: -; J gene: TRBJ2-1; CDR3 protein: CASSEFYTTEQFF; CDR3 DNA: TGTGCCAGCAGTGAGTTTTACACCACTGAGCAGTTCTTC
clone size: -; V gene: TRBV1; D gene: -; J gene: TRBJ1-2; CDR3 protein: CTSSHLGQGLDGYTF; CDR3 DNA: TGCACCAGCAGCCACTTAGGACAGGGATTAGATGGCTACACCTTC
clone size: -; V gene: TRBV7-3; D gene: TRBD2; J gene: TRBJ2-2; CDR3 protein: CASSQGRAGTGELFF; CDR3 DNA: TGTGCCAGCAGCCAAGGGAGGGCGGGCACCGGGGAGCTGTTTTTT
clone size: few; V gene: TRBV12-3/TRBV12-4; D gene: TRBD2; J gene: TRBJ2-4; CDR3 protein: CASSHPGLATIYF; CDR3 DNA: TGTGCCAGCAGCCATCCGGGACTAGCAACCATCTACTTC
clone size: few; V gene: TRBV9; D gene: TRBD1; J gene: TRBJ2-5; CDR3 protein: CASSVTGVYETQYF; CDR3 DNA: TGTGCCAGCAGCGTGACAGGGGTTTACGAGACCCAGTACTTC
clone size: -; V gene: TRBV3-1/TRBV3-2; D gene: -; J gene: TRBJ1-2; CDR3 protein: CASSQGAGPASGYTF; CDR3 DNA: TGTGCCAGCAGCCAAGGGGCAGGGCCCGCCTCCGGCTACACCTTC
clone size: -; V gene: TRBV29-1; D gene: TRBD1; J gene: TRBJ1-1; CDR3 protein: CSVTTGGRTEAFF; CDR3 DNA: TGCAGCGTAACTACAGGGGGAAGGACTGAAGCTTTCTTT
clone size: -; V gene: TRBV6-2/TRBV6-3; D gene: TRBD2; J gene: TRBJ2-5; CDR3 protein: CASSFLPKLAGAQETQYF; CDR3 DNA: TGTGCCAGCAGTTTTCTGCCTAAACTAGCGGGGGCCCAAGAGACCCAGTACTTC
clone size: -; V gene: TRBV15; D gene: TRBD1; J gene: TRBJ1-5; CDR3 protein: CATATGGGQPQHF; CDR3 DNA: TGTGCCACTGCCACAGGGGGCGGACAGCCCCAGCATTTT
clone size: -; V gene: TRBV5-5; D gene: TRBD1; J gene: TRBJ1-4; CDR3 protein: CASSLAPTGVNEKLFF; CDR3 DNA: TGTGCCAGCAGCTTGGCCCCAACAGGGGTTAATGAAAAACTGTTTTTT
clone size: -; V gene: TRBV6-2/TRBV6-3; D gene: TRBD1; J gene: TRBJ1-1; CDR3 protein: CASSYRTGNTEAFF; CDR3 DNA: TGTGCCAGCAGTTACAGGACAGGGAACACTGAAGCTTTCTTT
clone size: -; V gene: TRBV2; D gene: -; J gene: TRBJ2-3; CDR3 protein: CAIWRQTSTDTQYF; CDR3 DNA: TGTGCCATCTGGCGACAGACCAGCACAGATACGCAGTATTTT
clone size: -; V gene: TRBV7-3; D gene: TRBD2; J gene: TRBJ2-1; CDR3 protein: CASSATGTSGSRNEQFF; CDR3 DNA: TGTGCCAGCAGCGCCACCGGGACTAGCGGGAGTCGGAATGAGCAGTTCTTC
clone size: -; V gene: TRBV6-2/TRBV6-3; D gene: TRBD1; J gene: TRBJ1-1; CDR3 protein: CASSYPQGMTEAFF; CDR3 DNA: TGTGCCAGCAGTTACCCACAGGGGATGACTGAAGCTTTCTTT
clone size: -; V gene: TRBV19; D gene: -; J gene: TRBJ2-7; CDR3 protein: CASSITGSKVYEQYF; CDR3 DNA: TGTGCCAGTAGTATAACCGGGAGTAAGGTGTACGAGCAGTACTTC
clone size: -; V gene: TRBV5-4; D gene: -; J gene: TRBJ2-2; CDR3 protein: CASKLGGVGFGTGELFF; CDR3 DNA: TGTGCCAGCAAACTAGGAGGGGTGGGATTCGGCACCGGGGAGCTGTTTTTT
clone size: -; V gene: TRBV19; D gene: -; J gene: TRBJ1-1; CDR3 protein: CASSQGLRNTEAFF; CDR3 DNA: TGTGCCAGTAGTCAGGGCTTGAGGAACACTGAAGCTTTCTTT
clone size: -; V gene: TRBV12-3/TRBV12-4; D gene: TRBD1; J gene: TRBJ1-5; CDR3 protein: CASSLTGRSQHF; CDR3 DNA: TGTGCCAGCAGTTTGACAGGGAGGTCCCAGCATTTT
clone size: -; V gene: TRBV7-2; D gene: TRBD1; J gene: TRBJ2-7; CDR3 protein: CASSLAFFKGQGGEQYF; CDR3 DNA: TGTGCCAGCAGCTTAGCGTTTTTTAAAGGACAGGGGGGCGAGCAGTACTTC
clone size: -; V gene: TRBV6-2/TRBV6-3; D gene: TRBD1; J gene: TRBJ1-4; CDR3 protein: CASSYTGQPNEKLFF; CDR3 DNA: TGTGCCAGCAGTTACACGGGACAGCCAAATGAAAAACTGTTTTTT
clone size: -; V gene: TRBV5-1; D gene: -; J gene: TRBJ1-1; CDR3 protein: CASSPGVANTEAFF; CDR3 DNA: TGCGCCAGCAGCCCAGGGGTGGCGAACACTGAAGCTTTCTTT
clone size: -; V gene: TRBV27; D gene: TRBD1; J gene: TRBJ1-5; CDR3 protein: CATSGQGTQPQHF; CDR3 DNA: TGTGCCACCTCGGGACAGGGGACTCAGCCCCAGCATTTT
clone size: -; V gene: TRBV11-3; D gene: TRBD1; J gene: TRBJ2-1; CDR3 protein: CASSLETGGYNEQFF; CDR3 DNA: TGTGCCAGCAGCCTCGAGACAGGGGGTTACAATGAGCAGTTCTTC
clone size: -; V gene: TRBV4-3; D gene: -; J gene: TRBJ2-2; CDR3 protein: CASSVAGLGTGELFF; CDR3 DNA: TGCGCCAGCAGCGTCGCGGGGTTGGGTACCGGGGAGCTGTTTTTT
clone size: -; V gene: TRBV6-4; D gene: -; J gene: TRBJ1-2; CDR3 protein: CASSDEAGLSYGYTF; CDR3 DNA: TGTGCCAGCAGTGACGAAGCAGGGCTAAGCTATGGCTACACCTTC